This entry describes one TCR beta chain. Only in-frame clones appear in the TCRdb table, and some are missing; sequencing was by immunoSEQ multiplex PCR. The sample comprises roughly 69,000 clones, about 91% of which are singletons, and 0.29% rests with the top ten. The data belong to a study of T cell changes during pregnancy in multiple sclerosis. CDR1 is SNHLY and CDR2 is FYNNEI in the germline V gene. CDR3 length: 14 amino acids. The junction had 6 bases not matched to a gene; V was cut back by 7 bases and J by 0 bases. The TCR originated in a female donor in good health, enrolled as a control in a pregnancy study. The chain recombines TRBV2 with TRBJ2-7, with 7 bases that match TRBD1. The sequencing here drew on CD4+ T cells from peripheral blood mononuclear cells, taken in the third trimester of pregnancy. The CDR3 nucleotides read TGTGCCAGCACCGGGACAGTGAACTCCTACGAGCAGTACTTC. Translating gives CASTGTVNSYEQYF.